Each of the 18 T cell receptor beta chains below was sequenced from the same sample in a study of blood T cell repertoires in COVID-19. Sequencing was performed with immunoSEQ multiplex PCR; in TCRdb, only in-frame clones are kept and a portion is missing. This table holds about 220,000 clones, roughly four fifths found once. Sequencing was performed on PBMCs or T cells enriched from blood (not recorded which). The source is a woman in her forties or fifties who had been exposed to COVID-19.

This chain links TRBV6-6 with TRBJ2-5, with 7 bases identical to TRBD1. The germline V gene has CDR1 MNHNY and CDR2 SVGAGI (reference sequence). The CDR3 contains 14 residues. Trimming at V came to 7 bases and at J to 5 bases, leaving 10 bases not matched to a gene. The CDR3 bases are TGTGCCAGCATCCAAGGGGGCCTCATGGAGACCCAGTACTTC. Encoded protein: CASIQGGLMETQYF.

This chain uses TRBV18 with TRBJ1-4; possibly TRBD1 for D (5 bases). Trimming stripped 1 base from V and 1 base from J, with 10 bases between. This CDR3 is 16 amino acids long. Germline lookup yields CDR1 KGHSH and CDR2 LQKENI. CDR3 in amino acids: CASSPRQGQTNEKLFF. The CDR3 bases are TGTGCCAGCTCACCACGCCAGGGCCAAACTAATGAAAAACTGTTTTTT. Full variable domain (rest looked up from reference TRBV18 and TRBJ1-4): NAGVMQNPRHLVRRRGQEARLRCSPMKGHSHVYWYRQLPEEGLKFMVYLQKENIIDESGMPKERFSAEFPKEGPSILRIQQVVRGDSAAYFCASSPRQGQTNEKLFFGSGTQLSVL.

The CDR3 spells CASRGAGGPSSQNIQYF. In DNA form, the CDR3 reads TGTGCCAGCAGGGGGGCGGGGGGCCCATCCAGCCAAAACATTCAGTACTTC. The chain links TRBV28 to TRBJ2-4, with 8 bases fitting TRBD2. Germline V CDR1 and CDR2: MDHEN, SYDVKM. With 6 bases clipped from V and 5 bases from J, the junction kept 15 bases outside the gene matches. This CDR3 has 17 residues.

V is TRBV5-1 and J is TRBJ2-5; D might be TRBD1 (7 bases). The CDR3 is made up of 14 amino acids. Germline values: CDR1 SGHRS, CDR2 YFSETQ. The V and J ends lost 4 bases and 7 bases respectively, with 17 bases between them. Here the CDR3 reads CASSAGGTLGTQYF. In nucleotides, the CDR3 is TGCGCCAGCAGCGCAGGGGGGACCTTGGGGACCCAGTACTTC. Looking up the rest from reference TRBV5-1 and TRBJ2-5 gives the full variable domain: KAGVTQTPRYLIKTRGQQVTLSCSPISGHRSVSWYQQTPGQGLQFLFEYFSETQRNKGNFPGRFSGRQFSNSRSEMNVSTLELGDSALYLCASSAGGTLGTQYFGPGTRLLVL.

V usage is TRBV7-2 and J usage is TRBJ2-5; 11 nucleotides line up with TRBD2. This CDR3 is built from 15 residues. J was trimmed by 4 bases and V by 6 bases; bases with no gene match: 7. Per the germline V gene, CDR1 is SGHTA and CDR2 is FQGNSA. CDR3 sequence (DNA): TGTGCCAGCAGGGGCCCTAGCGGGGGGAGAGAGACCCAGTACTTC. Protein: CASRGPSGGRETQYF.

J is TRBJ2-3 and V is TRBV3-1 (or the pseudogene TRBV3-2); D possibly corresponds to TRBD2 (5 bases). Germline-derived CDR1 and CDR2 are LGHDT and YNNKEL (reference sequence). This CDR3 has 14 amino acids. Trimming took 4 bases from V and 1 from J, leaving 9 bases between them. The CDR3 DNA follows: TGTGCCAGCAGCCCGGGAAGAGGCACAGATACGCAGTATTTT. Its translation is CASSPGRGTDTQYF.

This chain joins TRBV3-1 (or the pseudogene TRBV3-2) and TRBJ2-7, with D possibly being TRBD1 (6 bases). The CDR3 is 17 residues long. V shed 4 bases and J shed 1 base, with 20 bases lying between them. CDR1 is LGHDT and CDR2 is YNNKEL in the germline V gene (reference sequence). The CDR3 sequence: CASSREWGRRGSYEQYF. The CDR3, as DNA: TGTGCCAGCAGCCGTGAGTGGGGGCGCAGGGGATCCTACGAGCAGTACTTC.

This sequence joins TRBV15 and TRBJ2-6, with TRBD1 identical over 8 bases. Trimming at V came to 0 bases and at J to 3 bases, leaving 10 bases not matched to a gene. This CDR3 has 19 residues. Germline V gene lookup returns CDR1 LNHNV and CDR2 YYDKDF (reference sequence). The CDR3 is CATSREHQTGAVGANVLTF. CDR3 nucleotide sequence: TGTGCCACCAGCAGAGAACATCAGACAGGGGCGGTTGGGGCCAACGTCCTGACTTTC.

The rearrangement joins TRBV5-1 to TRBJ1-1, with D possibly being TRBD1 (5 bases). CDR1 and CDR2 (germline): SGHRS, YFSETQ. Trimming took off 0 bases at V and 5 bases at J, with 14 bases between the two ends. The CDR3 length is 15 residues. CDR3 region: CASSLEFAGETEAFF. The CDR3 DNA reads TGCGCCAGCAGCTTGGAGTTCGCGGGGGAGACTGAAGCTTTCTTT.

This chain links TRBV5-1 with TRBJ1-1, with D uncertain. This CDR3 contains 15 residues. Germline V gene sequence: CDR1 SGHRS, CDR2 YFSETQ. Trimming left V 4 bases short and J 0 bases short, with 13 bases between. CDR3 in DNA: TGCGCCAGCAGCCCGCAGCCGAGGGTGAACACTGAAGCTTTCTTT. Protein sequence: CASSPQPRVNTEAFF.

The chain combines TRBV19 with TRBJ2-3, with 8 bases that match TRBD1. The trim removed 3 bases at V and 0 bases at J, leaving 2 bases unmatched. This CDR3 has 15 residues. From germline, CDR1 is LNHDA and CDR2 SQIVND (reference sequence). This CDR3 is CASSITGGSTDTQYF. The CDR3 DNA follows: TGTGCCAGTAGTATTACAGGGGGGAGCACAGATACGCAGTATTTT.

The chain uses TRBV29-1 and TRBJ1-1; no reliable D call. CDR1 and CDR2 (germline): SQVTM, ANQGSEA. The CDR3 loop spans 11 amino acids. The V end was cut by 3 bases, the J end by 6 bases, with 8 bases between. The CDR3 sequence: CSVDSSAEAFF. The CDR3 coding sequence is TGCAGCGTTGATTCGAGCGCTGAAGCTTTCTTT.

The chain couples TRBV19 to TRBJ2-4; weak D call: TRBD2 (6 bases). V was shortened by 5 bases and J by 5 bases, with 16 bases between the two germline ends. CDR1 is LNHDA, CDR2 SQIVND, per germline (reference sequence). The CDR3 has 15 residues. CDR3 coding DNA: TGTGCCAGTAGTCGGTCGGGGGATAACGAAAACATTCAGTACTTC. This gives the protein CASSRSGDNENIQYF. The variable domain in full, completed from reference TRBV19 and TRBJ2-4, reads DGGITQSPKYLFRKEGQNVTLSCEQNLNHDAMYWYRQDPGQGLRLIYYSQIVNDFQKGDIAEGYSVSREKKESFPLTVTSAQKNPTAFYLCASSRSGDNENIQYFGAGTRLSVL.

In this sample, this clone turned up once. J is TRBJ1-2 and V is TRBV29-1; possible D gene TRBD1, 5 bases. CDR3 length: 13 residues. The germline gives CDR1 SQVTM, CDR2 ANQGSEA. V shed 0 bases and J shed 8 bases, with 13 bases lying between them. DNA of the CDR3: TGCAGCGTTGAAGATCCAGGGTGGGGCGGCTACACCTTC. Its protein is CSVEDPGWGGYTF.

The chain couples TRBV9 to TRBJ2-1, with D unresolved. The CDR3 sequence is 11 residues long. Germline V CDR1 and CDR2: SGDLS, YYNGEE. V lost 3 bases to trimming and J lost 6 bases, with 4 bases between them. The CDR3 here is CASSGLNEQFF. CDR3 nucleotides: TGTGCCAGCAGCGGGCTCAATGAGCAGTTCTTC.

The chain is built from TRBV11-2 and TRBJ2-1; 9 bases agree with TRBD1. Germline V gives CDR1 SGHAT, CDR2 FQNNGV. This CDR3 is 13 amino acids long. The trim removed 4 bases at V and 7 bases at J, leaving 2 bases unmatched. For the CDR3, the DNA is TGTGCCAGCAGCTGGGACAGGGTTAATGAGCAGTTCTTC. This translates into CASSWDRVNEQFF.

The rearrangement uses TRBV5-5 and TRBJ1-3; no clear D. V dropped 1 base and J dropped 1 base, with 9 bases sitting between them. CDR3 size: 15 residues. Germline V lookup: CDR1 SGHKS, CDR2 YYEKEE (reference sequence). CDR3 loop: CASSLSGQSGNTIYF. Here the CDR3 DNA reads TGTGCCAGCAGCTTGAGTGGGCAGTCTGGAAACACCATATATTTT.

The chain is built from TRBV13 and TRBJ1-3; 8 positions match TRBD1. This CDR3 has 18 amino acids. The junction had 10 bases not matched to a gene; V was cut back by 1 base and J by 2 bases. In germline, CDR1 is PRHDT, CDR2 FYEKMQ (reference sequence). The CDR3 protein is CASSLEPLNRGTGNTIYF. The CDR3 DNA reads TGTGCCAGCAGCTTAGAACCCTTAAACAGGGGGACTGGAAACACCATATATTTT.